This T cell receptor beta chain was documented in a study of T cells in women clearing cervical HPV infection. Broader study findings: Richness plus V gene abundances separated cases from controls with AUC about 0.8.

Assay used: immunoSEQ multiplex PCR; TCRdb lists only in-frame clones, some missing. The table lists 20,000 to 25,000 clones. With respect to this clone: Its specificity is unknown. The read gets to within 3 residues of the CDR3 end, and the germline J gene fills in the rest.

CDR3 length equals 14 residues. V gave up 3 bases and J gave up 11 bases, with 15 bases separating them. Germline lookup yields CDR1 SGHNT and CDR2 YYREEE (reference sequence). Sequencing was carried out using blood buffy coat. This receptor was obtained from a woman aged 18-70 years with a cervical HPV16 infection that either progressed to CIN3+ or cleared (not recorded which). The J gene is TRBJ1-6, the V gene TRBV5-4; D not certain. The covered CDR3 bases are TGTGCCAGCAGCTCCGGGCTGGACGGGGCACCC. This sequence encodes CASSSGLDGAP. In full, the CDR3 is CASSSGLDGAPLHF.